Listed here is a single TCR beta chain. Its antigen remains unidentified. This entry is derived from a study of identifying expanded T cells in peripheral blood. TCRdb keeps only in-frame clones here, not all; method: immunoSEQ multiplex PCR. Here the sample spans over 100,000 clones, about 87% being singletons. Study conclusions and caveats: Across healthy donors, higher total template counts meant significantly greater roughly two-week count variance.

Trimming removed 3 bases from V and 0 bases from J, with 9 bases in between. The CDR3 runs to 14 residues. The germline V gene encodes CDR1 LNHDA and CDR2 SQIVND (reference sequence). The chain links TRBV19 to TRBJ2-7; D unclear. The sequence came from a person aged 18 to 75 in good health. The sample taken for sequencing was blood. In DNA, the CDR3 is TGTGCCAGTAGTATGGGTCTCGGCTCCTACGAGCAGTACTTC. This translates into CASSMGLGSYEQYF.